These T cell receptor beta chains were read from a single sample in a study of T cells in Graves' hyperthyroidism and ophthalmopathy. TCRdb ran MiXCR on the multiplex PCR reads and lists one entry per CDR3 protein. The sample holds about 290,000 distinct CDR3 sequences, around 20% seen once. Input material: blood. The receptors come from a man in his fifties with Graves' ophthalmopathy. The CDR3 runs from the conserved cysteine through the conserved F or W. A D gene is named only where the DNA matches it firmly. Clone size is not always given. Where it is, it says once, few, many or a class for expanded clones.

J | size | V | D | DNA | CDR3
TRBJ1-5 | - | TRBV27 | TRBD1 | TGTGCCAGCAGTTCAGGGACAGGGATCAATCAGCCCCAGCATTTT | CASSSGTGINQPQHF
TRBJ1-5 | - | TRBV6-2/TRBV6-3 | - | TGTGCCAGCAGTCAAGGAGATAGCAATCAGCCCCAGCATTTT | CASSQGDSNQPQHF
TRBJ2-1 | - | TRBV7-3 | - | TGTGCCAGCAGCTTAGTGGGAAAATACAATGAGCAGTTCTTC | CASSLVGKYNEQFF
TRBJ1-1 | few | TRBV12-3/TRBV12-4 | TRBD1 | TGTGCCAGCAGTGATCGGGACAGGGGAAACACTGAAGCTTTCTTT | CASSDRDRGNTEAFF
TRBJ2-2 | - | TRBV27 | - | TGTGCCAGCAGTTCGGGAATTCCCGGGGAGCTGTTTTTT | CASSSGIPGELFF
TRBJ2-3 | many | TRBV5-1 | - | TGCGCCAGCAGCTTGGGGGCCAGGGAGGACGATACGCAGTATTTT | CASSLGAREDDTQYF
TRBJ1-4 | - | TRBV14 | - | TGTGCCAGCAGCCCCCGCCGGATGGAAAAACTGTTTTTT | CASSPRRMEKLFF
TRBJ2-1 | - | TRBV7-8 | TRBD1 | TGTGCCAGCAGCTTCCCTCGACAGGGTCGGGGCTCCTACAATGAGCAGTTCTTC | CASSFPRQGRGSYNEQFF
TRBJ1-5 | - | TRBV25-1 | TRBD1 | TGTGCCAGCAGGCGGACAGGGCACAATCAGCCCCAGCATTTT | CASRRTGHNQPQHF
TRBJ1-2 | many | TRBV3-1 | TRBD1 | TGTGCCAGCAGCCCATATGACAGGGGAAGAAACTATGGCTACACCTTC | CASSPYDRGRNYGYTF
TRBJ2-7 | - | TRBV18 | - | TGTGCCAGCTCACTCGGACTATCGGGGGAGCAGTACTTC | CASSLGLSGEQYF
TRBJ2-1 | many | TRBV7-9 | TRBD2 | TGTGCCAGCAGCTTAGCGAGAGGGCGGGAGGGTCCACGCTCCTACAATGAGCAGTTCTTC | CASSLARGREGPRSYNEQFF
TRBJ1-5 | few | TRBV18 | - | TGTGCCAACTCAACCCGGGAGGGTGGACAGCCCCAGCATTTT | CANSTREGGQPQHF
TRBJ1-5 | few | TRBV20-1 | - | TGCAGTGCTAGAGATGTGGGGGGGCCAATCAATCAGCCCCAGCATTTT | CSARDVGGPINQPQHF
TRBJ2-7 | many | TRBV11-2 | - | TGTGCCAGCAGCTTAGCGGCAGGGGTCGAGCAGTACTTC | CASSLAAGVEQYF
TRBJ2-7 | many | TRBV5-5 | - | TGTGCCAGCAGCTTGGCCGAGTACTACGAGCAGTACTTC | CASSLAEYYEQYF
TRBJ2-3 | few | TRBV30 | TRBD2 | TGTGCCTGGAGCCGGACTAGCGTGGCAGATACGCAGTATTTT | CAWSRTSVADTQYF
TRBJ2-7 | many | TRBV5-1 | - | TGCGCCAGCAGCTTCTTGGCGGAAGCTGCCTACGAGCAGTACTTC | CASSFLAEAAYEQYF
TRBJ1-2 | - | TRBV27 | - | TGTGCCAGCACCCCATCGGGGGGTGGATACTATGGCTACACCTTC | CASTPSGGGYYGYTF
TRBJ2-1 | many | TRBV7-2 | TRBD2 | TGTGCCAGCAGCTCGGGACTAGCGGGAGGGCTTCGGAATGAGCAGTTCTTC | CASSSGLAGGLRNEQFF